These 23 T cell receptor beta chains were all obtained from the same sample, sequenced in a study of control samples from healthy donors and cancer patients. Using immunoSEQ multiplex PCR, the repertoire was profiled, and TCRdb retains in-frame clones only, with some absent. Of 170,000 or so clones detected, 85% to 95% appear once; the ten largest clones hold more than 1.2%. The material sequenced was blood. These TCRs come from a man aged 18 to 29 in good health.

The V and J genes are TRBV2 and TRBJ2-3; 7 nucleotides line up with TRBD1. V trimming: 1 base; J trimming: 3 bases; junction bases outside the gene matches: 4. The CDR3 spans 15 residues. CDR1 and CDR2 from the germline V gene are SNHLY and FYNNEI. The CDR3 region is CASSEDGTVTDTQYF. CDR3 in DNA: TGTGCCAGCAGTGAAGATGGGACAGTGACAGATACGCAGTATTTT.

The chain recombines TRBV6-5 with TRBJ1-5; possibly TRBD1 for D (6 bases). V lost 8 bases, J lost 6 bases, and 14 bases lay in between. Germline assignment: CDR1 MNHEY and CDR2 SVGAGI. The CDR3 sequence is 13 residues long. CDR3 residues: CASGEQGGQPQHF. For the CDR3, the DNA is TGTGCCAGCGGGGAACAGGGTGGTCAGCCCCAGCATTTT.

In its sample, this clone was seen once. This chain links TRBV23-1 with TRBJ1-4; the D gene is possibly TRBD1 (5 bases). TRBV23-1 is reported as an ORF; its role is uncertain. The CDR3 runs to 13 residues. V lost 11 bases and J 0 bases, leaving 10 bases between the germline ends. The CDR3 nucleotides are TGCGCCCCCGGGGCTGCAACTAATGAAAAACTGTTTTTT. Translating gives CAPGAATNEKLFF.

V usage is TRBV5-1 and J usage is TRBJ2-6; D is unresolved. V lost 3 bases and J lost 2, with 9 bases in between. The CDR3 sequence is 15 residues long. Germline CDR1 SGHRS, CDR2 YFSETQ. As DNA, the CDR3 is TGCGCCAGCAGCTCCCAAGGCACTGGGGCCAACGTCCTGACTTTC. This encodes CASSSQGTGANVLTF.

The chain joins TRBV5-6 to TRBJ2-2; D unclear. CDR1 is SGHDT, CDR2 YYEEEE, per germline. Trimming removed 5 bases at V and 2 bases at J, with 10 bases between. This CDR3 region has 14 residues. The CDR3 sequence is CASSELVNTGELFF. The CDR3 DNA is TGTGCCAGCAGTGAGCTAGTAAACACCGGGGAGCTGTTTTTT.

CDR3 in DNA: TGCGCCAGCAAGGTAGGGGCAGCTCTTGAAAAACTGTTTTTT. Protein: CASKVGAALEKLFF. The V and J genes are TRBV5-1 and TRBJ1-4; a weak D match, TRBD1 (5 bases). The CDR3 spans 14 residues. V was trimmed by 6 bases and J by 7 bases, leaving 16 bases between them. Per the germline V gene, CDR1 is SGHRS and CDR2 is YFSETQ.

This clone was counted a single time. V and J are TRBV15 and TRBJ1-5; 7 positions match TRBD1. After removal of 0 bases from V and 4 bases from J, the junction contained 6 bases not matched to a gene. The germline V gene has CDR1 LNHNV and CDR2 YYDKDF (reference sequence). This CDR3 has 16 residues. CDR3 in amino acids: CATSRDRPGGNQPQHF. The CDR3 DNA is TGTGCCACCAGCAGAGATCGGCCAGGGGGGAATCAGCCCCAGCATTTT.

The CDR3, as DNA: TGCAACCCGGACAGGTCACTTTACGAGCAGTACTTC. This translates into CNPDRSLYEQYF. The chain links TRBV29-1 to TRBJ2-7; 7 nucleotides align to TRBD1. Germline CDR1 is SQVTM and CDR2 is ANQGSEA. The CDR3 runs 12 residues.

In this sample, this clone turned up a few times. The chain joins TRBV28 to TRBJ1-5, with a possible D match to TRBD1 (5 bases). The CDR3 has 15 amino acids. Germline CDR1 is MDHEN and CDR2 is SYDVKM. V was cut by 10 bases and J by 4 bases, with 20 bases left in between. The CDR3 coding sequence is TGTGCCATTCAGGTGTTAGGGGCACAGAATCAGCCCCAGCATTTT. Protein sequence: CAIQVLGAQNQPQHF.

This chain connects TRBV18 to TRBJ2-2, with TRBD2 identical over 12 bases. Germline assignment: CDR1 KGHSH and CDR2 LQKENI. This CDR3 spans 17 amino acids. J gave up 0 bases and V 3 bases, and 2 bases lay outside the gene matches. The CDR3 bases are TGTGCCAGCTCACCTTGGACTAGCGGGGCGAACACCGGGGAGCTGTTTTTT. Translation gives CASSPWTSGANTGELFF.

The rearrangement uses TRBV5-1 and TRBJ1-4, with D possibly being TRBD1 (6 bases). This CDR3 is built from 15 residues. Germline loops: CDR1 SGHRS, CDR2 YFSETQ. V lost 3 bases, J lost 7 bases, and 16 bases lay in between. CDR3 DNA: TGCGCCAGCAGCTCACAGGGTTTAAGAGGTGAAAAACTGTTTTTT. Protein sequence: CASSSQGLRGEKLFF. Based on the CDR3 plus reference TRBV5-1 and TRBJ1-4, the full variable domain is KAGVTQTPRYLIKTRGQQVTLSCSPISGHRSVSWYQQTPGQGLQFLFEYFSETQRNKGNFPGRFSGRQFSNSRSEMNVSTLELGDSALYLCASSSQGLRGEKLFFGSGTQLSVL.

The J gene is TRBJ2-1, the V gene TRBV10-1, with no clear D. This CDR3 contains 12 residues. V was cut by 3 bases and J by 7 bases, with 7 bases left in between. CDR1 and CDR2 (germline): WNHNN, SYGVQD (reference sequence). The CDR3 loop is CASSDLRNEQFF. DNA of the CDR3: TGCGCCAGCAGTGATCTGCGGAATGAGCAGTTCTTC.

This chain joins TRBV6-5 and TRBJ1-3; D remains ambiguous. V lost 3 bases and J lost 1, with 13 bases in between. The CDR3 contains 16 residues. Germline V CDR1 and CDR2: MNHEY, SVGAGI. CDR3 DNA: TGTGCCAGCAGTTATCAGGTGGCCGGGTCTGGAAACACCATATATTTT. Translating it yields CASSYQVAGSGNTIYF.

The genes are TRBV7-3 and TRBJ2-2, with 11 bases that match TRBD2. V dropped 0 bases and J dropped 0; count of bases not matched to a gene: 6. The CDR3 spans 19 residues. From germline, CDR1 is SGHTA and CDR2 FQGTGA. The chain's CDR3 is CASSLTASGGFANTGELFF. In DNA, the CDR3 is TGTGCCAGCAGCTTAACAGCTAGCGGGGGGTTCGCGAACACCGGGGAGCTGTTTTTT. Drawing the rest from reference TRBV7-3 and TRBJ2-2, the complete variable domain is GAGVSQTPSNKVTEKGKYVELRCDPISGHTALYWYRQSLGQGPEFLIYFQGTGAADDSGLPNDRFFAVRPEGSVSTLKIQRTERGDSAVYLCASSLTASGGFANTGELFFGEGSRLTVL.

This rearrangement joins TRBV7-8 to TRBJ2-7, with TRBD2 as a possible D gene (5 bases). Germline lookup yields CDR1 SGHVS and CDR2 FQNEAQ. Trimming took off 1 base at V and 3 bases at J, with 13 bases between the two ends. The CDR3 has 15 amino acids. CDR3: CASSLVDGKDYEQYF. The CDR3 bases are TGTGCCAGCAGCTTAGTAGACGGGAAAGACTACGAGCAGTACTTC.

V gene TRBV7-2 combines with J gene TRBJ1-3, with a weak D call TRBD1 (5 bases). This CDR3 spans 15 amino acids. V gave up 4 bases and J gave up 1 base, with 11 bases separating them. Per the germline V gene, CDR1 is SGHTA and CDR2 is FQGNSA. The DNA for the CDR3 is TGTGCCAGCAGCTACACATCAGGGTCTGGAAACACCATATATTTT. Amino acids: CASSYTSGSGNTIYF.

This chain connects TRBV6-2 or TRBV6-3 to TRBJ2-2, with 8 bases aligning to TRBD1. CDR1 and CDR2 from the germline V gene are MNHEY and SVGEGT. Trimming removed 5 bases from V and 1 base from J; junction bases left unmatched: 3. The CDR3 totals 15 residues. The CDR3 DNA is TGTGCCAGCAGTCCCGGGACAGGGAACACCGGGGAGCTGTTTTTT. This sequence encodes CASSPGTGNTGELFF.

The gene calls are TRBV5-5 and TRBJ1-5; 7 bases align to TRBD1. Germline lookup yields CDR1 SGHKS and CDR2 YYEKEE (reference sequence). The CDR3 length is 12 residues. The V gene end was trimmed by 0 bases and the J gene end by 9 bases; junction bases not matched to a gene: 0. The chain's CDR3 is CASSLAGGPQHF. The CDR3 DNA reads TGTGCCAGCAGCTTGGCAGGGGGGCCCCAGCATTTT.

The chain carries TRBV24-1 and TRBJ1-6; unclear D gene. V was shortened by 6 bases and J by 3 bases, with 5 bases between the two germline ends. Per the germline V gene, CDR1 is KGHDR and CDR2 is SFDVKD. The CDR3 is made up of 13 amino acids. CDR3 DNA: TGTGCCACCAGTCGGGGCTATAATTCACCCCTCCACTTT. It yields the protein CATSRGYNSPLHF.

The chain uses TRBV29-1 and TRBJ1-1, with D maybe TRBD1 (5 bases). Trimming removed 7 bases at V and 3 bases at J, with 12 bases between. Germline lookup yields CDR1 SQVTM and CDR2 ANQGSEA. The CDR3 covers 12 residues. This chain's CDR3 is CSGRGGDTEAFF. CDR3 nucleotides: TGCAGCGGAAGGGGAGGGGACACTGAAGCTTTCTTT. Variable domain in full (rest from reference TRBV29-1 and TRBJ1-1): SAVISQKPSRDICQRGTSLTIQCQVDSQVTMMFWYRQQPGQSLTLIATANQGSEATYESGFVIDKFPISRPNLTFSTLTVSNMSPEDSSIYLCSGRGGDTEAFFGQGTRLTVV.

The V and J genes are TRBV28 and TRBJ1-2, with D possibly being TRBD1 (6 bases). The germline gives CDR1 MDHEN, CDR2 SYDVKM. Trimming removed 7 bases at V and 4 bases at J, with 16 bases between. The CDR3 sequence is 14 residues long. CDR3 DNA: TGTGCCAGCAACGTCAGGGGTGGCGGCTATGGCTACACCTTC. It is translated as CASNVRGGGYGYTF.

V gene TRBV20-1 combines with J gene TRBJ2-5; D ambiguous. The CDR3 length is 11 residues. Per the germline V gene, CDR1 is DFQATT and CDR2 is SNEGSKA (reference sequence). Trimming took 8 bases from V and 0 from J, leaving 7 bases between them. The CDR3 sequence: CSTQYQETQYF. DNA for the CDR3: TGCAGTACCCAGTACCAAGAGACCCAGTACTTC.

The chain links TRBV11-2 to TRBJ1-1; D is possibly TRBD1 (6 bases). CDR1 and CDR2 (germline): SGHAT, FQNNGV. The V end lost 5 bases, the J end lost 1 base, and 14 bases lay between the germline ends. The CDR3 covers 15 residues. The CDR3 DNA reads TGTGCCAGCAGCCTGGGGGGGGCCGCGAACACTGAAGCTTTCTTT. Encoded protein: CASSLGGAANTEAFF.